The next 7 T cell receptor beta chains were all read from a single sample in a study of a mutant IDH1 vaccine in newly diagnosed glioma. Time point reported: week 5, during vaccination. Doses consisted of 300 ug of mutant IDH1 20-mer peptide each, paired with topical imiquimod. Clones were sequenced by immunoSEQ multiplex PCR, and TCRdb holds only the in-frame ones, with some missing. Of 30,000 to 40,000 clones listed, more than 55% were seen once; the top ten hold more than 9.5%. Their cognate antigens are unknown. The source was PBMCs, collected from a glioma patient whose treatment included an IDH1 peptide vaccine. The receptors come from a woman aged 18-29 years with glioma.

In its sample, this clone was seen once. V and J are TRBV9 and TRBJ1-5; D gene ambiguous. Trimming took 3 bases from V and 6 from J, leaving 13 bases between them. Germline V gene lookup returns CDR1 SGDLS and CDR2 YYNGEE. The CDR3 extends over 14 amino acids. The CDR3 is CASSARSGAQPQHF. The CDR3 region has the DNA TGTGCCAGCAGCGCCAGGAGCGGCGCTCAGCCCCAGCATTTT.

The chain recombines TRBV6-5 with TRBJ1-3; D call uncertain. V shed 1 base and J shed 0 bases, with 7 bases lying between them. Per germline, CDR1 MNHEY and CDR2 SVGAGI. This CDR3 has 15 amino acids. DNA for the CDR3: TGTGCCAGCAGTTACTTCCCCTTCTCTGGAAACACCATATATTTT. Its translation is CASSYFPFSGNTIYF.

The genes are TRBV6-5 and TRBJ1-1, with a weak D call TRBD1 (6 bases). Trimming left V 1 base short and J 5 bases short, with 8 bases between. This CDR3 comprises 13 residues. From germline, CDR1 is MNHEY and CDR2 SVGAGI. The CDR3 loop reads CASSYFTGTEAFF. CDR3 nucleotides: TGTGCCAGCAGTTACTTCACAGGGACTGAAGCTTTCTTT.

This chain uses TRBV7-8 with TRBJ2-7; maybe TRBD1 (5 bases). There are 16 residues in the CDR3. In germline, CDR1 is SGHVS, CDR2 FQNEAQ. V was cut by 2 bases and J by 5 bases, with 19 bases left in between. The CDR3 nucleotides are TGTGCCAGCAGCTTATTCAGGGTGTTTGGGCCCCACGAGCAGTACTTC. It translates to CASSLFRVFGPHEQYF.

In the case of this clone: Being one base from a much bigger clone, this may be a read error. At the DNA level, this CDR3 is encoded by other sequences in the same sample as well. The rearrangement joins TRBV19 to TRBJ2-5, with D possibly being TRBD1 (6 bases). Germline CDR1 LNHDA, CDR2 SQIVND (reference sequence). This CDR3 is 11 amino acids long. V was pared by 6 bases and J by 4 bases, with 6 bases between. CDR3 loop: CASRTGETQYF. CDR3 nucleotides: TGTGCCAGTAGGACAGGAGAGACCCAGTACTTC.

This chain links TRBV7-9 with TRBJ2-7; the D gene is possibly TRBD2 (6 bases). Trimming took 0 bases from V and 3 from J, leaving 12 bases between them. Germline V gene data show CDR1 as SEHNR and CDR2 as FQNEAQ (reference sequence). This CDR3 spans 15 amino acids. The CDR3 is CASSLASREYYEQYF. The CDR3 DNA follows: TGTGCCAGCAGCTTAGCGTCACGGGAGTACTACGAGCAGTACTTC.

The chain uses TRBV20-1 and TRBJ1-1, with unresolved D. Trimming left V 3 bases short and J 6 bases short, with 2 bases between. This CDR3 region has 9 residues. CDR1 DFQATT and CDR2 SNEGSKA come from the germline V gene (reference sequence). The CDR3: CSASPEAFF. The DNA for the CDR3 is TGCAGTGCTAGCCCTGAAGCTTTCTTT.